One T cell receptor beta chain is described in this entry. This clonotype came up many times. The clone's antigen remains unknown. Base qualities are not at hand, and no much larger clone is one base apart. These data originate in a study of T cells in Graves' hyperthyroidism and ophthalmopathy (dated by TCRdb to the late 2010s). The study in broad terms: Peripheral blood was sampled at the time of initial diagnosis, prior to any treatment. The 100 discovery patients were randomly split 7:3 into training and test sets. In roughly six Graves' hyperthyroidism patients, the study also compared T-cell repertoires from thyroid tissue with T-cell repertoires from blood. Once sampling was done, hyperthyroidism patients were given methimazole at a starting dose of 30 mg daily, whereas ophthalmopathy patients were given high-dose intravenous methylprednisolone. A discovery cohort of about 100 patients, roughly 45 with Graves' ophthalmopathy and 55 to 60 with stable Graves' hyperthyroidism, was used to find distinguishing TCR V-J signatures. Prospective prediction of ophthalmopathy was tested in an independent validation cohort of 18 to 20 hyperthyroidism patients and some 17 patients who later progressed to ophthalmopathy. According to the paper, TCR Vbeta CDR3 sequencing was carried out on over 130 peripheral blood samples, which came from approximately 43 ophthalmopathy, fewer than 80 hyperthyroidism and around 17 progressor patients. General findings and caveats noted by the study authors: Most expanded thyroid clonotypes (frequency above 0.001) were also found in blood, which suggests that blood repertoires may mirror thyroid immune responses. No statistical method was used to fix the sample size in advance, and group allocation was not hidden from the investigators. In validation, the model predicted progression to ophthalmopathy a median of about 6.5 months before onset, with roughly 71% sensitivity and roughly 77% specificity. Ophthalmopathy was separated from stable hyperthyroidism by a 13 V-J signature model, with around 90% sensitivity and approximately 81% specificity obtained in cross-validation and 80%/75% obtained in testing.

The TCR beta CDR3 regions were amplified from RNA transcripts. For the first round of RT-PCR on the TCR CDR3, the HTBI primer set was used together with the Qiagen OneStep RT-PCR kit. Libraries were constructed in a second round of multiplex PCR, after which size selection and purification were carried out. The libraries were sequenced on an Illumina HiSeq2000 using paired-end 100 bp reads. Regarding the original processing steps: SOAPnuke was used to process the raw data, throwing out any read that contained adapters or uncalled bases, had a mean Phred below 15, or lacked an exact constant-primer or identifier match. High-quality paired reads were merged using COPE v1.2.5, and each unique nucleotide sequence was defined as a clonotype. Clonotypes were aligned to IMGT TRBV, TRBD and TRBJ reference segments using MiTCR v1.1. The analysis was restricted to V-J combinations with a frequency above 0.0001, which together covered about 99% of the repertoires. The TCS score was defined as F50 (clonal expansion) divided by E x V (chaos), with BLOSUM62-based TCRdist calculated between CDR3 peptides within each V-J. Welch's t-statistics and random forest reduced around 520 V-J features to 13, which were used in a naive Bayes classifier (R e1071). TCRdb reran the public reads through fastp at Q25 and MiXCR, keeping productive beta chains. Here each entry gathers all rows of one CDR3 protein and keeps the most common genes and DNA. The V and J calls were determined by TCRdb, not by the authors. The sample has around 370,000 distinct CDR3 sequences on record, about 18% of them singletons. 35% to 50% of the sample comes from the top ten.

V loses 7 bases at its end and J loses 6 bases; junction bases beyond the gene matches: 14. From the germline V gene, CDR1 is SQVTM and CDR2 is ANQGSEA. The CDR3 has 14 amino acids, counting the end cysteine and phenylalanine. Just CDR3 DNA is preserved here, 42 bases in frame from base 1. Ophthalmopathy patients had moderately to severely active disease, Clinical Activity Score of at least 3, NOSPECS grade of at least 4, and duration under 3 months. The study excluded patients with uncontrolled infections, other autoimmune diseases, pregnancy or lactation. Diagnoses were based on clinical symptoms, serum thyroxine and TRAb, thyroid ultrasound and orbital computed tomography. PBMCs were separated from approximately 9.9 ml of fresh peripheral blood using Ficoll-Paque density gradient centrifugation. Trizol reagent was used to extract total RNA, and RNA quality was then checked on an Agilent 2100 Bioanalyzer.

The sequence links TRBV29-1 to TRBJ2-7; TRBD1 fits 8 bases in the junction. The sequence derives from a man aged 18-30 years with Graves' ophthalmopathy. Material for sequencing was blood. The encoded CDR3 is CSAGTGKVLGEQYF. In nucleotide form, the sequence is TGCAGCGCCGGGACAGGAAAGGTCCTTGGCGAGCAGTACTTC.